Sequencing of this T cell receptor beta chain was carried out in a study of CD8 T cells in ankylosing spondylitis. General study results and limits: Seemingly distinctive of ankylosing spondylitis blood was a TCR beta motif formed by eight highly homologous variants. In the blood and synovial fluid of reactive arthritis, some motif variants had been previously reported.

A word on this clonotype: Its specificity is not known.

From the 5' RACE reads, TCRdb called clonotypes with MiXCR, one entry per CDR3 protein. The data hold 300,000 to 400,000 distinct CDR3 sequences, with roughly 14% observed a single time. Sequencing input: blood, either unsorted or a sorted T cell fraction (not recorded which). The TCR originated in a male donor with ankylosing spondylitis or in good health (not recorded which).

The CDR3 region has the DNA TGTGCCAGCAGTGAATCGGGCGGGGAAGCTTTCTTT. Encoded protein: CASSESGGEAFF. V usage is TRBV25-1 and J usage is TRBJ1-1, with unresolved D. The CDR3 length is 12 residues. Trimming removed 1 base from V and 8 bases from J, with 8 bases in between. CDR1 and CDR2 from the germline V gene are MGHDK and SYGVNS.